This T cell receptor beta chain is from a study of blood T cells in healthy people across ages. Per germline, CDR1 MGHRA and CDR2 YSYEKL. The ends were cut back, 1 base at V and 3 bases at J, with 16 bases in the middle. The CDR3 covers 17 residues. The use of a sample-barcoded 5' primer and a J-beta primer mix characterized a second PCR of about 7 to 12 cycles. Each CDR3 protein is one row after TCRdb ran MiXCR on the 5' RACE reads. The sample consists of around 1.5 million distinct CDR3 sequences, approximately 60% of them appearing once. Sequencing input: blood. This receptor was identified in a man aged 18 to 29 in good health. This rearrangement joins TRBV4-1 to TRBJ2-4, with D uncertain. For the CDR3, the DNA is TGCGCCAGCAGCCAAGGTGTTGTAAGAGGTAGCAAAAACATTCAGTACTTC. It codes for CASSQGVVRGSKNIQYF.